Below, 25 T cell receptor beta chains from the same sample are listed, as sequenced in a study of blood T cells in healthy people across ages. A sample-barcoded 5' primer and a J-beta primer mix were used in a second PCR of about 7 to 11 cycles. TCRdb re-called the 5' RACE reads through MiXCR, storing one row per CDR3 protein. The table shows about 1.8 million distinct CDR3 sequences, with about 50% occurring only once. The sequenced sample was blood. The receptors come from a woman aged 35 to 49 in good health.

The rearrangement links TRBV10-3 to TRBJ2-2, with unresolved D. Deletions cut 6 bases from V and 4 bases from J, with 3 bases between. Germline assignment: CDR1 ENHRY and CDR2 SYGVKD. The CDR3 totals 11 residues. The CDR3 here is CAISRTGELFF. Here the CDR3 DNA reads TGTGCCATCAGCCGCACCGGGGAGCTGTTTTTT.

This clonotype was recorded a few times. This sequence joins TRBV4-2 and TRBJ2-5; D uncertain. The V and J ends lost 1 base and 0 bases respectively, with 18 bases between them. CDR3 length: 18 amino acids. The germline V gene has CDR1 LGHNA and CDR2 YNFKEQ. As DNA, the CDR3 is TGTGCCAGCAGCCAAGGGGTCAGCGCTACGACAAACCAAGAGACCCAGTACTTC. Its protein product is CASSQGVSATTNQETQYF.

This chain connects TRBV29-1 to TRBJ1-2; TRBD1 matches 8 bases. The J segment lost 5 bases and the V segment lost 4 bases, leaving 12 bases of the junction unmatched. CDR3 size: 15 residues. In germline, CDR1 is SQVTM, CDR2 ANQGSEA. CDR3 in amino acids: CSVASGQGLGYGYTF. The CDR3 DNA reads as TGCAGCGTTGCTTCAGGACAGGGTCTAGGGTATGGCTACACCTTC.

The chain is built from TRBV6-5 and TRBJ2-7; 7 nucleotides match TRBD1. Germline-derived CDR1 and CDR2 are MNHEY and SVGAGI. The CDR3 is made up of 13 amino acids. Germline trimming cut 6 bases from V and 4 bases from J; bases unmatched to any gene: 6. For the CDR3, the DNA is TGTGCCAGCAGACGGACAGGAAAGTACGAGCAGTACTTC. Its translation is CASRRTGKYEQYF.

This chain uses TRBV12-3 or TRBV12-4 with TRBJ2-6; the D call may be TRBD1 or TRBD2 (6 bases each). Trimming removed 3 bases from V and 5 bases from J, with 14 bases in between. This CDR3 is built from 16 residues. CDR3 in amino acids: CASSFGGLGWANVLTF. CDR3 bases: TGTGCCAGCAGTTTTGGGGGGCTAGGTTGGGCCAACGTCCTGACTTTC.

This sequence joins TRBV6-2 or TRBV6-3 and TRBJ2-7; 16 bases align to TRBD2. CDR1 and CDR2 from the germline V gene are MNHEY and SVGEGT. Trimming at V came to 6 bases and at J to 2 bases, leaving 1 base not matched to a gene. The CDR3 is 15 amino acids. CDR3: CASRGLAGGTYEQYF. The CDR3 DNA sequence: TGTGCCAGCAGGGGACTAGCGGGGGGGACCTACGAGCAGTACTTC.

This clonotype was detected only once. The gene calls are TRBV7-2 and TRBJ2-5; 9 bases are shared with TRBD2. The CDR3 has 15 residues. Germline trimming cut 4 bases from V and 4 bases from J; bases unmatched to any gene: 7. From germline, CDR1 is SGHTA and CDR2 FQGNSA. CDR3 amino acids: CASSSAGLARETQYF. Here the CDR3 DNA reads TGTGCCAGCAGCTCCGCGGGACTAGCAAGAGAGACCCAGTACTTC. The complete variable domain, with remaining parts taken from reference TRBV7-2 and TRBJ2-5, reads GAGVSQSPSNKVTEKGKDVELRCDPISGHTALYWYRQSLGQGLEFLIYFQGNSAPDKSGLPSDRFSAERTGGSVSTLTIQRTQQEDSAVYLCASSSAGLARETQYFGPGTRLLVL.

The chain combines TRBV4-1 with TRBJ1-5, with D tentatively TRBD1 (5 bases). Germline loops: CDR1 MGHRA, CDR2 YSYEKL. Trimming cost V 4 bases and J 5 bases, with 15 bases left between them. The CDR3 extends over 15 amino acids. The chain's CDR3 is CASSPDGAGHQPQHF. In DNA, the CDR3 is TGCGCCAGCAGCCCCGACGGGGCTGGGCATCAGCCCCAGCATTTT.

The rearrangement links TRBV15 to TRBJ2-7; D unresolved. V gave up 0 bases and J gave up 3 bases, with 9 bases separating them. Germline CDR1 is LNHNV and CDR2 is YYDKDF (reference sequence). This CDR3 has 14 residues. The CDR3 sequence: CATSRDLAVYEQYF. CDR3 nucleotide sequence: TGTGCCACCAGCAGAGATCTGGCTGTCTACGAGCAGTACTTC.

The rearrangement joins TRBV20-1 to TRBJ2-1; D gene uncertain. The ends were cut back, 1 base at V and 5 bases at J, with 21 bases in the middle. In germline, CDR1 is DFQATT, CDR2 SNEGSKA (reference sequence). The CDR3 has 17 amino acids. CDR3 DNA: TGCAGTGCTAGAGTCCCAGAAATGGTACTAACCGACAATGAGCAGTTCTTC. This encodes CSARVPEMVLTDNEQFF.

The V call is TRBV7-2, the J call TRBJ2-1, with D perhaps matching TRBD1 (6 bases). V lost 3 bases to trimming and J lost 4 bases, with 13 bases between them. CDR3 length equals 15 residues. From germline, CDR1 is SGHTA and CDR2 FQGNSA. The CDR3 here is CASSFSGDPYNEQFF. In nucleotides, the CDR3 is TGTGCCAGCAGCTTTTCAGGGGACCCTTACAATGAGCAGTTCTTC.

The sample holds one count of this clonotype. The CDR3 sequence is CASSLSNMAGEQFF. DNA for the CDR3: TGTGCCAGCAGCTTAAGCAACATGGCAGGGGAGCAGTTCTTC. The V call is TRBV7-9, the J call TRBJ2-1, with D possibly TRBD1 on 5 matching bases. There are 14 residues in the CDR3. With 2 bases removed from V and 10 bases from J, the gap between germline ends came to 15 bases. Germline CDR1 reads SEHNR; CDR2 reads FQNEAQ (reference sequence).

V and J are TRBV28 and TRBJ2-1; TRBD1 is a possible D gene (5 bases). Germline assignment: CDR1 MDHEN and CDR2 SYDVKM. The CDR3 runs to 15 residues. V gave up 2 bases and J gave up 9 bases, with 17 bases separating them. The CDR3, as DNA: TGTGCCAGCAGTTTAACAGGTAGTAAGAACAGTGAGCAGTTCTTC. Translation gives CASSLTGSKNSEQFF.

The V call is TRBV20-1, the J call TRBJ1-2; 8 bases line up with TRBD1. The CDR3 has 12 residues. Per germline, CDR1 DFQATT and CDR2 SNEGSKA (reference sequence). J was trimmed by 4 bases and V by 6 bases; bases with no gene match: 4. The CDR3 loop reads CSAPDRVYGYTF. CDR3 nucleotides: TGCAGTGCCCCGGACAGGGTCTATGGCTACACCTTC.

The gene calls are TRBV12-3 or TRBV12-4 and TRBJ2-7, with 7 bases matching TRBD1. The CDR3 spans 13 residues. The junction had 6 bases not matched to a gene; V was cut back by 5 bases and J by 5 bases. CDR3 coding DNA: TGTGCCAGCAGTGGGGGACAGCTCGACGAGCAGTACTTC. It codes for CASSGGQLDEQYF.

This clonotype was recorded a few times. The chain recombines TRBV20-1 with TRBJ2-3; 8 bases are shared with TRBD2. Germline V gives CDR1 DFQATT, CDR2 SNEGSKA (reference sequence). The CDR3 length is 14 residues. V shed 4 bases, J shed 1 base, and the junction held 4 bases outside the gene matches. CDR3 sequence: CSAKGLGGTDTQYF. DNA for the CDR3: TGCAGTGCTAAGGGACTAGGGGGCACAGATACGCAGTATTTT.

V is TRBV29-1 and J is TRBJ1-1; no firm D call. The CDR3 length is 9 residues. Germline CDR1 is SQVTM and CDR2 is ANQGSEA. Deletions cut 7 bases from V and 11 bases from J, with 11 bases between. In DNA form, the CDR3 reads TGCAGCGCCTCTAGGACGGCTTTCTTT. It codes for CSASRTAFF.

Comment on this clonotype: The junction and the germline gene differ at one end; a read error may be behind it. The rearrangement joins TRBV11-2 to TRBJ2-4; weak D call: TRBD2 (6 bases). The end of the DNA fits TRBJ2-5 better, so the J call may be wrong. Germline values: CDR1 SGHAT, CDR2 FQNNGV. The CDR3 loop spans 15 amino acids. CDR3 nucleotide sequence: TGTACCAGCAGCCTCGACGGGGAGGCTATGGAGACCCAGTACTTC. Translation gives CTSSLDGEAMETQYF.

The chain combines TRBV12-3 or TRBV12-4 with TRBJ2-3; 11 bases are shared with TRBD2. This CDR3 has 18 residues. V was clipped by 0 bases and J by 4 bases; unmatched bases: 9. The CDR3, as DNA: TGTGCCAGCAGTTTAGCAGAACTAGCGGGGGTGTCCTCAGATACGCAGTATTTT. Translating gives CASSLAELAGVSSDTQYF.

The rearrangement uses TRBV5-1 and TRBJ1-6, with TRBD1 identical over 8 bases. CDR1 is SGHRS, CDR2 YFSETQ, per germline. The CDR3 loop spans 15 amino acids. V lost 3 bases to trimming and J lost 9 bases; unmatched junction nucleotides: 8. CDR3 in amino acids: CASSSETGEVSPLHF. CDR3 DNA: TGCGCCAGCAGCTCAGAGACAGGGGAAGTTTCACCCCTCCACTTT.

The chain is built from TRBV6-6 and TRBJ1-5, with 8 nucleotides matching TRBD1. This CDR3 is 15 amino acids long. The V and J ends lost 6 bases and 0 bases, in that order; junction bases with no gene match: 4. Germline loops: CDR1 MNHNY, CDR2 SVGAGI (reference sequence). The CDR3, as DNA: TGTGCCAGCAGACAGGACAGGGCTAGCAATCAGCCCCAGCATTTT. This gives the protein CASRQDRASNQPQHF.

A remark on this clonotype: A junction end diverges from the germline sequence, so it may reflect a read error. The chain recombines TRBV9 with TRBJ2-1; TRBD1 might be the D (6 bases). Germline-derived CDR1 and CDR2 are SGDLS and YYNGEE. CDR3 length equals 16 residues. The CDR3 is CASSPQGASALSEQFF. The CDR3 nucleotides are TGTGCTAGCAGCCCACAGGGAGCCTCCGCCCTTTCTGAGCAGTTCTTC.

V usage is TRBV6-2 or TRBV6-3 and J usage is TRBJ2-1; the D is unclear. The germline CDR1 and CDR2 sequences are MNHEY and SVGEGT. The CDR3 loop spans 13 amino acids. V gave up 3 bases and J gave up 13 bases, with 16 bases separating them. The CDR3 sequence is CASSYGPQETQFF. DNA of the CDR3: TGTGCCAGCAGTTATGGCCCACAAGAGACTCAGTTCTTC.

V is TRBV2 and J is TRBJ2-4; possibly TRBD1 for D (5 bases). Deletions cut 7 bases from V and 5 bases from J, with 21 bases between. Per the germline V gene, CDR1 is SNHLY and CDR2 is FYNNEI. This CDR3 region has 16 residues. The CDR3 region is CASKGNRALMENIQYF. In DNA form, the CDR3 reads TGTGCCAGCAAGGGGAATAGGGCTCTGATGGAAAACATTCAGTACTTC.

The V call is TRBV29-1, the J call TRBJ1-2, with TRBD1 identical over 8 bases. Germline CDR1 SQVTM, CDR2 ANQGSEA. With V trimmed by 0 bases and J by 1 base, 10 bases remained unmatched. The CDR3 loop spans 17 amino acids. The CDR3 DNA reads TGCAGCGTTGAAGATCGGGGGAAAACAGGGGGTAACTATGGCTACACCTTC. It translates to CSVEDRGKTGGNYGYTF.